This is a list of T cell receptor beta chains from one sample in a study of technical replicates of blood from a few donors. Here immunoSEQ multiplex PCR was the method, and the copy in TCRdb shows in-frame clones only, minus some. The table includes 100,000 or so clones, roughly 96% detected once. The sample comprised T cells isolated from PBMCs. The source is a human donor in good health. Each CDR3 is given with its conserved first and last residue. Each record gives: clone size, V gene, J gene, D gene, CDR3 length, CDR3 protein, CDR3 DNA. D genes are given only for firm matches. Some rows mark clone size as missing; the rest say once, few, many or name a class of expanded clone.

clone_size: .
v_call: TRBV7-2
j_call: TRBJ2-1
d_call: TRBD1
cdr3_length: 15
cdr3_aa: CASSLPGQGDNEQFF
cdr3_nt: TGTGCCAGCAGCTTACCGGGACAGGGGGACAATGAGCAGTTCTTC

clone_size: .
v_call: TRBV6-1
j_call: TRBJ2-7
d_call: .
cdr3_length: 14
cdr3_aa: CASSPNGVFGEQYF
cdr3_nt: TGTGCCAGCAGTCCTAACGGGGTGTTTGGCGAGCAGTACTTC

clone_size: .
v_call: TRBV6-1
j_call: TRBJ2-5
d_call: .
cdr3_length: 12
cdr3_aa: CASSEALGTQYF
cdr3_nt: TGTGCCAGCAGTGAAGCCCTAGGGACCCAGTACTTC

clone_size: .
v_call: TRBV6-1
j_call: TRBJ2-5
d_call: TRBD2
cdr3_length: 16
cdr3_aa: CASSDIPGLEKETQYF
cdr3_nt: TGTGCCAGCAGTGACATACCGGGACTAGAAAAAGAGACCCAGTACTTC

clone_size: .
v_call: TRBV18
j_call: TRBJ2-4
d_call: TRBD1
cdr3_length: 15
cdr3_aa: CASSPPGQDKNIQYF
cdr3_nt: TGTGCCAGCTCACCACCTGGACAGGACAAAAACATTCAGTACTTC

clone_size: .
v_call: TRBV19
j_call: TRBJ2-7
d_call: .
cdr3_length: 13
cdr3_aa: CASKEQGRYEQYF
cdr3_nt: TGTGCCAGTAAGGAACAGGGACGATACGAGCAGTACTTC

clone_size: once
v_call: TRBV5-1
j_call: TRBJ2-4
d_call: TRBD1
cdr3_length: 17
cdr3_aa: CASSLDRGRKAKNIQYF
cdr3_nt: TGCGCCAGCAGCTTGGACAGGGGGCGGAAGGCCAAAAACATTCAGTACTTC

clone_size: .
v_call: TRBV5-6
j_call: TRBJ1-2
d_call: TRBD1
cdr3_length: 15
cdr3_aa: CASSQRQGANYGYTF
cdr3_nt: TGTGCCAGCAGCCAAAGACAGGGGGCTAACTATGGCTACACCTTC

clone_size: .
v_call: TRBV19
j_call: TRBJ1-1
d_call: .
cdr3_length: 14
cdr3_aa: CASRYTGRLSEAFF
cdr3_nt: TGTGCCAGTAGATACACGGGGAGGTTGTCTGAAGCTTTCTTT

clone_size: .
v_call: TRBV4-2
j_call: TRBJ2-2
d_call: TRBD1
cdr3_length: 14
cdr3_aa: CASGEGAQGGELFF
cdr3_nt: TGTGCCAGCGGAGAGGGGGCGCAGGGCGGGGAGCTGTTTTTT

clone_size: .
v_call: TRBV14
j_call: TRBJ1-6
d_call: .
cdr3_length: 17
cdr3_aa: CASSQVGTTRSYSPLHF
cdr3_nt: TGTGCCAGCAGCCAAGTGGGCACGACCAGGTCGTATTCACCCCTCCACTTT

clone_size: once
v_call: TRBV7-2
j_call: TRBJ2-7
d_call: .
cdr3_length: 12
cdr3_aa: CASSFSSYEQYF
cdr3_nt: TGTGCCAGCAGCTTCAGCTCCTACGAGCAGTACTTC

clone_size: .
v_call: TRBV5-4
j_call: TRBJ2-3
d_call: TRBD2
cdr3_length: 14
cdr3_aa: CASAAGGPTDTQYF
cdr3_nt: TGTGCCAGTGCCGCGGGGGGGCCCACAGATACGCAGTATTTT

clone_size: .
v_call: TRBV28
j_call: TRBJ1-2
d_call: .
cdr3_length: 13
cdr3_aa: CASRRGSDYGYTF
cdr3_nt: TGTGCCAGCAGGCGAGGGTCCGACTATGGCTACACCTTC

clone_size: .
v_call: TRBV4-1
j_call: TRBJ1-3
d_call: .
cdr3_length: 15
cdr3_aa: CASSQDHSSGNTIYF
cdr3_nt: TGCGCCAGCAGCCAAGATCACAGCTCTGGAAACACCATATATTTT

clone_size: .
v_call: TRBV10-3
j_call: TRBJ2-2
d_call: TRBD2
cdr3_length: 16
cdr3_aa: CAISDGREGRDGELFF
cdr3_nt: TGTGCCATCAGTGATGGGCGGGAGGGCCGAGACGGGGAGCTGTTTTTT

clone_size: .
v_call: TRBV11-3
j_call: TRBJ2-3
d_call: .
cdr3_length: 14
cdr3_aa: CASRVRDSTDTQYF
cdr3_nt: TGTGCCAGCAGGGTCAGGGACTCCACAGATACGCAGTATTTT

clone_size: .
v_call: TRBV27
j_call: TRBJ2-1
d_call: .
cdr3_length: 18
cdr3_aa: CASSLSWGLRPIGDEQFF
cdr3_nt: TGTGCCAGCAGTTTATCATGGGGACTCCGGCCCATTGGGGATGAGCAGTTCTTC

clone_size: .
v_call: TRBV9
j_call: TRBJ2-2
d_call: .
cdr3_length: 13
cdr3_aa: CASTLSVTGELFF
cdr3_nt: TGTGCCAGCACCCTTAGCGTAACCGGGGAGCTGTTTTTT

clone_size: .
v_call: TRBV6-1
j_call: TRBJ1-1
d_call: .
cdr3_length: 13
cdr3_aa: CASSEFADTEAFF
cdr3_nt: TGTGCCAGCAGTGAATTCGCGGACACTGAAGCTTTCTTT

clone_size: .
v_call: TRBV6-4
j_call: TRBJ1-2
d_call: TRBD1
cdr3_length: 15
cdr3_aa: CASSPRTGGNYGYTF
cdr3_nt: TGTGCCAGCAGTCCTAGGACAGGGGGAAACTATGGCTACACCTTC

clone_size: .
v_call: TRBV9
j_call: TRBJ1-2
d_call: .
cdr3_length: 13
cdr3_aa: CASSLQENYGYTF
cdr3_nt: TGTGCCAGCAGCCTACAGGAGAACTATGGCTACACCTTC

clone_size: .
v_call: TRBV5-4
j_call: TRBJ2-7
d_call: TRBD2
cdr3_length: 18
cdr3_aa: CASSLVAGLAGPSYEQYF
cdr3_nt: TGTGCCAGCAGCTTGGTGGCGGGACTAGCGGGACCTTCCTACGAGCAGTACTTC

clone_size: .
v_call: TRBV6-1
j_call: TRBJ1-6
d_call: TRBD1
cdr3_length: 15
cdr3_aa: CASSEGRPGQGVGHF
cdr3_nt: TGTGCCAGCAGTGAAGGGAGACCGGGACAGGGAGTCGGTCACTTT

clone_size: .
v_call: TRBV28
j_call: TRBJ2-1
d_call: .
cdr3_length: 13
cdr3_aa: CASSYDYYNEQFF
cdr3_nt: TGTGCCAGCAGTTATGACTACTACAATGAGCAGTTCTTC

clone_size: .
v_call: TRBV27
j_call: TRBJ2-1
d_call: TRBD1
cdr3_length: 16
cdr3_aa: CASSPGTAGTYNEQFF
cdr3_nt: TGTGCCAGCAGCCCAGGGACAGCAGGAACCTACAATGAGCAGTTCTTC

clone_size: .
v_call: TRBV11-3
j_call: TRBJ2-1
d_call: .
cdr3_length: 16
cdr3_aa: CASSSQTKSPYNEQFF
cdr3_nt: TGTGCCAGCAGCTCACAGACAAAAAGCCCCTACAATGAGCAGTTCTTC

clone_size: once
v_call: TRBV30
j_call: TRBJ1-2
d_call: .
cdr3_length: 14
cdr3_aa: CAWRWAGGNYGYTF
cdr3_nt: TGTGCCTGGAGGTGGGCGGGGGGGAACTATGGCTACACCTTC

clone_size: .
v_call: TRBV2
j_call: TRBJ2-3
d_call: TRBD2
cdr3_length: 13
cdr3_aa: CASVPGLSYTQYF
cdr3_nt: TGTGCCAGCGTCCCGGGACTATCTTATACGCAGTATTTT

clone_size: .
v_call: TRBV4-1
j_call: TRBJ2-3
d_call: .
cdr3_length: 16
cdr3_aa: CASSQDSADYTDTQYF
cdr3_nt: TGCGCCAGCAGCCAAGATAGTGCGGACTACACAGATACGCAGTATTTT

clone_size: .
v_call: TRBV6-1
j_call: TRBJ2-6
d_call: .
cdr3_length: 13
cdr3_aa: CASRSAGANVLTF
cdr3_nt: TGTGCCAGCCGATCGGCTGGGGCCAACGTCCTGACTTTC

clone_size: .
v_call: TRBV10-1
j_call: TRBJ2-3
d_call: .
cdr3_length: 14
cdr3_aa: CASSENLFTDTQYF
cdr3_nt: TGCGCCAGCAGTGAGAATCTTTTCACAGATACGCAGTATTTT

clone_size: .
v_call: TRBV5-1
j_call: TRBJ2-2
d_call: TRBD1
cdr3_length: 18
cdr3_aa: CASSLGLPGQGETGELFF
cdr3_nt: TGCGCCAGCAGCCTGGGCCTTCCGGGACAGGGGGAAACCGGGGAGCTGTTTTTT

clone_size: few
v_call: TRBV6-5
j_call: TRBJ2-7
d_call: TRBD1
cdr3_length: 13
cdr3_aa: CASSHGQGYEQYF
cdr3_nt: TGTGCCAGCAGCCATGGACAGGGCTACGAGCAGTACTTC

clone_size: .
v_call: TRBV6-1
j_call: TRBJ2-1
d_call: TRBD1
cdr3_length: 17
cdr3_aa: CASNEGTELGTYNEQFF
cdr3_nt: TGTGCCAGCAATGAGGGGACAGAGTTGGGGACCTACAATGAGCAGTTCTTC

clone_size: .
v_call: TRBV2
j_call: TRBJ2-1
d_call: .
cdr3_length: 12
cdr3_aa: CASSEAQLRQFF
cdr3_nt: TGTGCCAGCAGTGAAGCGCAACTCCGGCAGTTCTTC

clone_size: .
v_call: TRBV9
j_call: TRBJ1-5
d_call: TRBD1
cdr3_length: 13
cdr3_aa: CASSITGGQPQHF
cdr3_nt: TGTGCCAGCAGCATCACAGGGGGTCAGCCCCAGCATTTT

clone_size: .
v_call: TRBV29-1
j_call: TRBJ2-7
d_call: .
cdr3_length: 13
cdr3_aa: CSVGGGGLDEQYF
cdr3_nt: TGCAGCGTCGGGGGAGGAGGGCTCGACGAGCAGTACTTC

clone_size: .
v_call: TRBV6-5
j_call: TRBJ1-1
d_call: .
cdr3_length: 13
cdr3_aa: CASKGGLGTEAFF
cdr3_nt: TGTGCCAGCAAAGGGGGTTTGGGCACTGAAGCTTTCTTT

clone_size: .
v_call: TRBV6-4
j_call: TRBJ2-1
d_call: .
cdr3_length: 15
cdr3_aa: CASSAEASTGNEQFF
cdr3_nt: TGTGCCAGCAGCGCGGAGGCTAGTACTGGCAATGAGCAGTTCTTC

clone_size: .
v_call: TRBV14
j_call: TRBJ2-7
d_call: TRBD1
cdr3_length: 16
cdr3_aa: CASSQDGSDRAYEQYF
cdr3_nt: TGTGCCAGCAGCCAAGACGGATCGGACAGGGCCTACGAGCAGTACTTC

clone_size: .
v_call: TRBV6-1
j_call: TRBJ1-3
d_call: .
cdr3_length: 19
cdr3_aa: CASSEYPRGQGPSGNTIYF
cdr3_nt: TGTGCCAGCAGTGAATATCCTAGGGGTCAGGGGCCCTCTGGAAACACCATATATTTT

clone_size: .
v_call: TRBV30
j_call: TRBJ2-3
d_call: .
cdr3_length: 12
cdr3_aa: CAWRLSTDTQYF
cdr3_nt: TGTGCCTGGAGACTCAGCACAGATACGCAGTATTTT

clone_size: .
v_call: TRBV6-1
j_call: TRBJ1-1
d_call: .
cdr3_length: 14
cdr3_aa: CASSEVDGRTEAFF
cdr3_nt: TGTGCCAGCAGTGAAGTTGACGGGAGGACTGAAGCTTTCTTT

clone_size: .
v_call: TRBV4-1
j_call: TRBJ1-2
d_call: .
cdr3_length: 16
cdr3_aa: CASSQEPGVELVGYTF
cdr3_nt: TGCGCCAGCAGCCAAGAACCGGGGGTCGAATTAGTTGGCTACACCTTC

clone_size: .
v_call: TRBV5-4
j_call: TRBJ1-2
d_call: TRBD1
cdr3_length: 15
cdr3_aa: CASKRRQGLHYGYTF
cdr3_nt: TGTGCCAGCAAACGTAGACAGGGGCTCCACTATGGCTACACCTTC

clone_size: .
v_call: TRBV9
j_call: TRBJ1-2
d_call: .
cdr3_length: 12
cdr3_aa: CASGQGAVGYTF
cdr3_nt: TGTGCCAGCGGCCAAGGTGCGGTTGGCTACACCTTC

clone_size: once
v_call: TRBV7-8
j_call: TRBJ2-1
d_call: .
cdr3_length: 11
cdr3_aa: CASSFSNEQFF
cdr3_nt: TGTGCCAGCAGCTTCAGCAATGAGCAGTTCTTC

clone_size: .
v_call: TRBV7-9
j_call: TRBJ2-5
d_call: .
cdr3_length: 15
cdr3_aa: CASSLGATGTWSQYF
cdr3_nt: TGTGCCAGCAGCTTAGGGGCCACCGGGACTTGGTCCCAGTACTTC

clone_size: .
v_call: TRBV7-9
j_call: TRBJ2-3
d_call: .
cdr3_length: 13
cdr3_aa: CASSLFSADTQYF
cdr3_nt: TGTGCCAGCAGCTTATTTAGCGCAGATACGCAGTATTTT

clone_size: .
v_call: TRBV29-1
j_call: TRBJ2-7
d_call: .
cdr3_length: 13
cdr3_aa: CSVEGGQPYEQYF
cdr3_nt: TGCAGCGTTGAAGGAGGACAACCCTACGAGCAGTACTTC

clone_size: .
v_call: TRBV2
j_call: TRBJ2-3
d_call: .
cdr3_length: 14
cdr3_aa: CASSGTGPTDTQYF
cdr3_nt: TGTGCCAGCAGTGGTACAGGGCCCACAGATACGCAGTATTTT

clone_size: .
v_call: TRBV5-8
j_call: TRBJ2-3
d_call: TRBD1
cdr3_length: 15
cdr3_aa: CASSPQGRHTDTQYF
cdr3_nt: TGTGCCAGCAGTCCACAGGGGCGACACACAGATACGCAGTATTTT

clone_size: .
v_call: TRBV10-3
j_call: TRBJ1-2
d_call: TRBD1
cdr3_length: 15
cdr3_aa: CAIRETGGFGYGYTF
cdr3_nt: TGTGCCATCAGAGAAACAGGGGGCTTCGGGTATGGCTACACCTTC

clone_size: .
v_call: TRBV11-3
j_call: TRBJ2-1
d_call: TRBD1
cdr3_length: 13
cdr3_aa: CASSFRQGSEQFF
cdr3_nt: TGTGCCAGCAGCTTTCGACAGGGCAGTGAGCAGTTCTTC

clone_size: .
v_call: TRBV5-8
j_call: TRBJ2-1
d_call: TRBD1
cdr3_length: 16
cdr3_aa: CASSLEAGGTYNEQFF
cdr3_nt: TGTGCCAGCAGCTTGGAGGCAGGGGGCACCTACAATGAGCAGTTCTTC

clone_size: .
v_call: TRBV7-6
j_call: TRBJ2-5
d_call: .
cdr3_length: 13
cdr3_aa: CASIRPGSQTQYF
cdr3_nt: TGTGCCAGCATTCGTCCGGGGAGCCAGACCCAGTACTTC

clone_size: once
v_call: TRBV6-5
j_call: TRBJ2-1
d_call: TRBD1
cdr3_length: 15
cdr3_aa: CASSYQTQGLNEQFF
cdr3_nt: TGTGCCAGCAGTTACCAAACACAGGGGTTGAATGAGCAGTTCTTC

clone_size: .
v_call: TRBV10-1
j_call: TRBJ2-7
d_call: .
cdr3_length: 16
cdr3_aa: CASSGSISDSSYEQYF
cdr3_nt: TGCGCCAGCAGTGGATCGATATCGGACTCCTCCTACGAGCAGTACTTC